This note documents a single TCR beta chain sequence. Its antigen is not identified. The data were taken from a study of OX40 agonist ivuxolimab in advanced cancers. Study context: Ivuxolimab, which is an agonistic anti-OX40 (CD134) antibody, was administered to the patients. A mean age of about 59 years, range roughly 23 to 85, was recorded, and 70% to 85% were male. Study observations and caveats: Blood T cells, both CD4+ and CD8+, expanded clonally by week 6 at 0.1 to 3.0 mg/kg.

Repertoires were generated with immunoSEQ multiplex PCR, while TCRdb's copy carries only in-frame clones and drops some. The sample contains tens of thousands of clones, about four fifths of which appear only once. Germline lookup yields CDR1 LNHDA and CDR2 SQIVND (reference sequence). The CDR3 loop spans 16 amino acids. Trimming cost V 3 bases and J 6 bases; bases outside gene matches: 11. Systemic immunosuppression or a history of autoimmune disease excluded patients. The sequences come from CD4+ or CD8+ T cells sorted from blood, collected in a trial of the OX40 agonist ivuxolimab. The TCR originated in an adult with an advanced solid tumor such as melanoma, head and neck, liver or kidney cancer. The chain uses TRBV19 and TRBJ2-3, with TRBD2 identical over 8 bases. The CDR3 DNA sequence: TGTGCCAGTAGTATTCGTAGCGGGGTGGCAGGCGATACGCAGTATTTT. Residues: CASSIRSGVAGDTQYF.